These 26 T cell receptor beta chains were sequenced from one sample in a study of blood T cell repertoires in COVID-19. Assay used: immunoSEQ multiplex PCR; TCRdb lists only in-frame clones, some missing. Among 300,000 to 450,000 clones listed, 80% to 90% were seen once. Source material: PBMCs or T cells enriched from blood (not recorded which). These receptors came from a young man who had recovered from COVID-19.

The chain combines TRBV5-4 with TRBJ2-1, with 11 bases aligning to TRBD1. This CDR3 comprises 17 residues. Germline V gene lookup returns CDR1 SGHNT and CDR2 YYREEE (reference sequence). J gave up 4 bases and V 0 bases, and 6 bases lay outside the gene matches. The CDR3 nucleotides are TGTGCCAGCAGCTTGGGGTCCGGACAGGGGGCTTACAATGAGCAGTTCTTC. Amino acids: CASSLGSGQGAYNEQFF.

V is TRBV5-8 and J is TRBJ2-1, with 14 bases matching TRBD2. With 4 bases clipped from V and 6 bases from J, the junction kept 15 bases outside the gene matches. The CDR3 runs to 19 residues. Germline V gives CDR1 SGHTS, CDR2 YDEGEE. The CDR3 coding sequence is TGTGCCAGCAGCGCCACCTTGACTAGCGGGGGGGACTCAGGCAATGAGCAGTTCTTC. The encoded protein is CASSATLTSGGDSGNEQFF.

The count of this clone is one. The V call is TRBV2, the J call TRBJ2-3; tentatively, D is TRBD1 (5 bases). From germline, CDR1 is SNHLY and CDR2 FYNNEI. This CDR3 is built from 15 residues. V was shortened by 7 bases and J by 2 bases, with 16 bases between the two germline ends. The CDR3 sequence is CASNKAGSSTDTQYF. DNA of the CDR3: TGTGCCAGCAATAAGGCAGGGTCCTCCACAGATACGCAGTATTTT.

This rearrangement joins TRBV28 to TRBJ2-7; 10 bases map to TRBD2. V shed 3 bases, J shed 4 bases, and the junction held 3 bases outside the gene matches. This CDR3 has 14 residues. Germline values: CDR1 MDHEN, CDR2 SYDVKM. This chain's CDR3 is CASSFLAGEYEQYF. CDR3 in DNA: TGTGCCAGCAGTTTTCTAGCGGGAGAGTACGAGCAGTACTTC.

V and J are TRBV6-6 and TRBJ1-5; D is uncertain. CDR1 and CDR2 from the germline V gene are MNHNY and SVGAGI (reference sequence). This CDR3 has 14 amino acids. V lost 2 bases and J 7 bases, leaving 12 bases between the germline ends. The CDR3 region is CASSYGQYSQPQHF. CDR3 in DNA: TGTGCCAGCAGTTACGGCCAGTACAGCCAGCCCCAGCATTTT.

The chain combines TRBV19 with TRBJ2-5; 9 nucleotides align to TRBD2. V lost 5 bases, J lost 7 bases, and 5 bases stayed unmatched. Germline CDR1 is LNHDA and CDR2 is SQIVND (reference sequence). The CDR3 contains 13 residues. The CDR3 loop is CASSLAGGVTQYF. Here the CDR3 DNA reads TGTGCCAGTAGTTTGGCGGGGGGGGTGACCCAGTACTTC.

This chain uses TRBV7-2 with TRBJ1-3; D unresolved. Germline CDR1 and CDR2: SGHTA and FQGNSA. V was shortened by 1 base and J by 3 bases, with 7 bases between the two germline ends. This CDR3 contains 14 residues. CDR3 nucleotide sequence: TGTGCCAGCAGCTTAGGGAGCGGTGGAAACACCATATATTTT. This gives the protein CASSLGSGGNTIYF.

The V and J genes are TRBV15 and TRBJ2-1; 9 positions match TRBD1. V lost 5 bases, J lost 1 base, and 3 bases stayed unmatched. The germline gives CDR1 LNHNV, CDR2 YYDKDF (reference sequence). The length of the CDR3 is 15 residues. The CDR3 sequence is CATSRGTGSYNEQFF. In DNA, the CDR3 is TGTGCCACCAGCCGGGGGACAGGGTCCTACAATGAGCAGTTCTTC.

V and J are TRBV18 and TRBJ1-3; D gene uncertain. The V end was cut by 3 bases, the J end by 3 bases, with 15 bases between. The CDR3 is 16 residues long. The germline gives CDR1 KGHSH, CDR2 LQKENI. The CDR3 DNA reads as TGTGCCAGCTCACCGACTCAGCTCCTTCGTGGAAACACCATATATTTT. This codes for CASSPTQLLRGNTIYF.

This clone appeared a few times. V gene TRBV7-9 combines with J gene TRBJ2-1, with 7 positions matching TRBD2. CDR1 is SEHNR and CDR2 is FQNEAQ in the germline V gene (reference sequence). V dropped 4 bases and J dropped 8; count of bases not matched to a gene: 8. The CDR3 sequence is 14 residues long. The CDR3 DNA follows: TGTGCCAGCAGCTGGAGGGGACTACAAGATGAGCAGTTCTTC. Its protein product is CASSWRGLQDEQFF.

This chain uses TRBV7-2 with TRBJ2-7; the D gene is possibly TRBD1 (6 bases). Trimming pared 4 bases from V and 6 bases from J, leaving 13 bases between. This CDR3 has 13 amino acids. Germline CDR1 and CDR2: SGHTA and FQGNSA. DNA for the CDR3: TGTGCCAGCAGCTATCCCCCACAGGGCGAGCAGTACTTC. The encoded protein is CASSYPPQGEQYF.

This clone was seen only once. V is TRBV5-1 and J is TRBJ2-2; tentatively, D is TRBD2 (6 bases). V was pared by 0 bases and J by 6 bases, with 9 bases between. In germline, CDR1 is SGHRS, CDR2 YFSETQ. CDR3 size: 14 residues. CDR3: CASSLVERAGELFF. CDR3 in DNA: TGCGCCAGCAGCTTGGTCGAGCGGGCCGGGGAGCTGTTTTTT.

The chain uses TRBV27 and TRBJ1-1, with D unclear. The CDR3 has 13 amino acids. V was pared by 3 bases and J by 0 bases, with 5 bases between. From germline, CDR1 is MNHEY and CDR2 SMNVEV (reference sequence). The CDR3 spells CASSFTVNTEAFF. Here the CDR3 DNA reads TGTGCCAGCAGTTTCACGGTGAACACTGAAGCTTTCTTT.

The chain is built from TRBV5-6 and TRBJ2-1; possible D gene TRBD1, 6 bases. CDR3 size: 15 residues. The V end lost 1 base, the J end lost 8 bases, and 16 bases lay between the germline ends. CDR1 SGHDT and CDR2 YYEEEE come from the germline V gene. In DNA, the CDR3 is TGTGCCAGCAGCTTGAATCCATCTGGGGGCCATGAGCAGTTCTTC. Its translation: CASSLNPSGGHEQFF. Full variable domain (outside the CDR3, taken from reference TRBV5-6 and TRBJ2-1): DAGVTQSPTHLIKTRGQQVTLRCSPKSGHDTVSWYQQALGQGPQFIFQYYEEEERQRGNFPDRFSGHQFPNYSSELNVNALLLGDSALYLCASSLNPSGGHEQFFGPGTRLTVL.

The chain uses TRBV30 and TRBJ1-4; 7 positions agree with TRBD1. J gave up 4 bases and V 1 base, and 9 bases lay outside the gene matches. CDR1 and CDR2 (germline): GTSNPN, SVGIG (reference sequence). There are 16 residues in the CDR3. The CDR3 DNA reads TGTGCCTGGAGTGAGGGGGCAGCTCCTTTTAATGAAAAACTGTTTTTT. This encodes CAWSEGAAPFNEKLFF.

The chain is built from TRBV7-3 and TRBJ2-3; 10 nucleotides agree with TRBD2. V lost 3 bases and J lost 6; bases outside the gene matches: 3. The germline V gene has CDR1 SGHTA and CDR2 FQGTGA. The CDR3 spans 14 residues. DNA of the CDR3: TGTGCCAGCAGCTTCAGCGGGGGGGTCGATACGCAGTATTTT. This encodes CASSFSGGVDTQYF.

V is TRBV27 and J is TRBJ2-2; D is possibly TRBD1 (5 bases). Germline V CDR1 and CDR2: MNHEY, SMNVEV (reference sequence). V dropped 5 bases and J dropped 9 bases, with 13 bases sitting between them. This CDR3 is built from 13 residues. The CDR3 reads CASSQITGRELFF. The CDR3 region has the DNA TGTGCCAGCAGTCAAATTACAGGACGGGAGCTGTTTTTT.

This clone was found a few times. The rearrangement links TRBV2 to TRBJ2-4; D remains ambiguous. This CDR3 has 15 residues. Germline V gene sequence: CDR1 SNHLY, CDR2 FYNNEI. V was shortened by 6 bases and J by 0 bases, with 12 bases between the two germline ends. CDR3: CASREPGLAKNIQYF. DNA for the CDR3: TGTGCCAGCAGGGAACCAGGTTTAGCCAAAAACATTCAGTACTTC.

The J gene is TRBJ2-3, the V gene TRBV6-1, with D unresolved. Trimming removed 2 bases from V and 0 bases from J, with 12 bases in between. CDR1 is MNHNS and CDR2 is SASEGT in the germline V gene. The CDR3 runs to 16 residues. The CDR3 protein is CASSEPRPRSTDTQYF. The CDR3 nucleotides are TGTGCCAGCAGTGAACCGAGGCCGAGGAGCACAGATACGCAGTATTTT.

The genes are TRBV4-2 and TRBJ2-7; D not resolved. Germline V CDR1 and CDR2: LGHNA, YNFKEQ. This CDR3 has 16 amino acids. Trimming removed 0 bases from V and 0 bases from J, with 12 bases in between. CDR3 sequence: CASSQEIAVSSYEQYF. The DNA for the CDR3 is TGTGCCAGCAGCCAAGAGATAGCTGTGAGCTCCTACGAGCAGTACTTC.

The chain has TRBV5-1 and TRBJ1-4; TRBD1 matches 7 bases. The V segment lost 3 bases and the J segment 0 bases; nucleotides outside the gene matches: 2. This CDR3 has 15 amino acids. Germline-derived CDR1 and CDR2 are SGHRS and YFSETQ. CDR3 nucleotide sequence: TGCGCCAGCAGCTCGCAGGGGGCAACTAATGAAAAACTGTTTTTT. Translation gives CASSSQGATNEKLFF.

The V gene is TRBV4-1, the J gene TRBJ2-2; D is unresolved. V lost 0 bases and J 8 bases, leaving 10 bases between the germline ends. The V gene's germline CDR1 is MGHRA and CDR2 YSYEKL. CDR3 size: 14 residues. The CDR3 bases are TGCGCCAGCAGCCAAGATCAGATTTCTGGGGAGCTGTTTTTT. It translates to CASSQDQISGELFF.

The chain couples TRBV9 to TRBJ2-3; 9 bases match TRBD1. The V gene end was trimmed by 0 bases and the J gene end by 2 bases; junction bases not matched to a gene: 13. CDR3 length: 19 residues. The germline CDR1 and CDR2 sequences are SGDLS and YYNGEE. Here the CDR3 DNA reads TGTGCCAGCAGCGTAGGTCACAGGGGGCGACCCTCGAACACAGATACGCAGTATTTT. It codes for CASSVGHRGRPSNTDTQYF.

The chain uses TRBV11-2 and TRBJ2-2, with TRBD2 identical over 12 bases. The CDR3 consists of 16 residues. Losses at the gene ends were 1 base for V and 6 bases for J; bases not matched to a gene: 3. Germline CDR1 reads SGHAT; CDR2 reads FQNNGV. Here the CDR3 reads CASSLGGLAGSGELFF. Here the CDR3 DNA reads TGTGCCAGCAGCTTAGGAGGACTAGCGGGATCCGGGGAGCTGTTTTTT. Full variable domain (rest looked up from reference TRBV11-2 and TRBJ2-2): EAGVAQSPRYKIIEKRQSVAFWCNPISGHATLYWYQQILGQGPKLLIQFQNNGVVDDSQLPKDRFSAERLKGVDSTLKIQPAKLEDSAVYLCASSLGGLAGSGELFFGEGSRLTVL.

This clone was recorded a few times. CDR3 sequence reads: CATEVLGTQYF. CDR3 nucleotides: TGTGCCACCGAGGTCTTGGGTACGCAGTATTTT. The chain links TRBV6-5 to TRBJ2-3; no definite D call. In germline, CDR1 is MNHEY, CDR2 SVGAGI. The CDR3 runs 11 residues. Trimming shortened V by 10 bases and J by 8 bases, and 13 bases separated the two germline ends.

The chain combines TRBV5-6 with TRBJ1-2, with 9 bases that match TRBD1. From germline, CDR1 is SGHDT and CDR2 YYEEEE. The CDR3 has 14 residues. Trimming at V came to 4 bases and at J to 8 bases, leaving 9 bases not matched to a gene. The CDR3 spells CASSKPGQGRGYTF. The CDR3 DNA reads TGTGCCAGCAGCAAGCCGGGACAGGGACGGGGCTACACCTTC.